A selection of T cell receptor beta chains follows, all from one sample in a study of T cell responses to AZD1222 COVID-19 vaccine. TCRdb's copy holds only in-frame clones and misses some; the assay was immunoSEQ multiplex PCR. The sample has about 160,000 clones, 85% to 95% seen once. Sequences were derived from peripheral blood, sampled on day 0 of AZD1222 vaccination. Receptors originate from an adult in good health. Both conserved end residues are part of each CDR3. A D gene is named only where the DNA matches it firmly. The size entry is marked missing in some rows and otherwise reads once, few, many or a size class.

>TRBV15|NA|NA|TRBJ2-3
CATSRDLQGDGTDTQYF
TGTGCCACCAGCAGAGATCTGCAGGGTGACGGCACAGATACGCAGTATTTT
>TRBV5-5|NA|NA|TRBJ2-2
CASSFGTTAGELFF
TGTGCCAGCAGCTTTGGGACCACCGCCGGGGAGCTGTTTTTT
>TRBV25-1|NA|NA|TRBJ2-2
CASSIREAGELFF
TGTGCCAGCAGTATCAGGGAAGCCGGGGAGCTGTTTTTT
>TRBV2|NA|NA|TRBJ1-6
CASSGRGNSPLHF
TGTGCCAGCAGTGGGAGGGGAAATTCACCCCTCCACTTT
>TRBV5-4|NA|TRBD1|TRBJ2-2
CASSNRQGDTGELFF
TGTGCCAGCAGCAACCGACAGGGTGACACCGGGGAGCTGTTTTTT
>TRBV19|NA|TRBD2|TRBJ2-1
CASSPGTSGGGSYNEQFF
TGTGCCAGTAGTCCCGGGACTAGCGGGGGGGGCTCCTACAATGAGCAGTTCTTC
>TRBV18|NA|NA|TRBJ2-4
CASSPTRDSAIQYF
TGTGCCAGCTCACCGACTCGGGACTCCGCTATTCAGTACTTC
>TRBV19|NA|NA|TRBJ1-5
CASSISWRSNQPQHF
TGTGCCAGTAGTATTTCATGGCGGAGCAATCAGCCCCAGCATTTT
>TRBV7-9|NA|TRBD1|TRBJ1-4
CASSSSDRGRGKLFF
TGTGCCAGCAGCTCGTCGGACAGGGGGCGAGGAAAACTGTTTTTT
>TRBV6-5|once|TRBD1|TRBJ1-5
CASSLAGGQPQHF
TGTGCCAGCAGTTTGGCAGGGGGCCAGCCCCAGCATTTT
>TRBV2|NA|NA|TRBJ1-4
CATAPGRSSTTNEKLFF
TGTGCCACAGCACCAGGGCGATCTTCAACAACTAATGAAAAACTGTTTTTT
>TRBV9|NA|TRBD2|TRBJ2-3
CASSGRLAGGGVTDTQYF
TGTGCCAGCAGCGGGCGACTAGCGGGAGGGGGAGTCACAGATACGCAGTATTTT
>TRBV4-1|NA|NA|TRBJ1-2
CASSQVPASNYGYTF
TGCGCCAGCAGCCAAGTTCCGGCATCTAACTATGGCTACACCTTC
>TRBV6-5|NA|NA|TRBJ1-2
CASSYSISGSYGYTF
TGTGCCAGCAGTTACTCGATATCAGGATCCTATGGCTACACCTTC
>TRBV7-2|once|NA|TRBJ1-2
CASSLESRRYGYTF
TGTGCCAGCAGCTTAGAGTCCAGAAGATATGGCTACACCTTC
>TRBV18|NA|NA|TRBJ1-4
CASSPPRIFQTSPNEKLFF
TGTGCCAGCTCACCGCCTCGTATATTCCAGACATCTCCTAATGAAAAACTGTTTTTT
>TRBV2|NA|NA|TRBJ2-1
CASSEDLSEQFF
TGTGCCAGCAGTGAAGACCTAAGTGAGCAGTTCTTC
>TRBV7-6|NA|NA|TRBJ2-5
CASSLASGLQETQYF
TGTGCCAGCAGCTTAGCCTCAGGGCTACAAGAGACCCAGTACTTC
>TRBV28|once|NA|TRBJ1-5
CASSQQNGNQPQHF
TGTGCCAGCAGTCAACAGAATGGCAATCAGCCCCAGCATTTT
>TRBV21-1|NA|NA|TRBJ1-5
CASSKGQGNQPQHF
TGTGCCAGCAGCAAAGGACAGGGCAATCAGCCCCAGCATTTT
>TRBV15|NA|NA|TRBJ1-6
CATSRGGQDSPLHF
TGTGCCACCAGCAGAGGGGGGCAGGATTCACCCCTCCACTTT
>TRBV7-9|NA|NA|TRBJ1-2
CASRLTPGAGYTF
TGTGCCAGCAGATTAACACCGGGGGCTGGCTACACCTTC
>TRBV25-1|NA|NA|TRBJ1-4
CASSEGQIATNEKLFF
TGTGCCAGCAGTGAGGGGCAGATTGCAACTAATGAAAAACTGTTTTTT
>TRBV30|NA|TRBD2|TRBJ2-2
CAWSLSGTSGTGELFF
TGTGCCTGGAGTCTATCCGGGACTAGCGGCACCGGGGAGCTGTTTTTT
>TRBV9|NA|NA|TRBJ2-2
CASSPVPSWELFF
TGTGCCAGCAGCCCCGTACCCTCCTGGGAGCTGTTTTTT
>TRBV11-3|NA|NA|TRBJ2-1
CASSLKPGAYNEQFF
TGTGCCAGCAGCTTAAAGCCGGGGGCTTACAATGAGCAGTTCTTC
>TRBV5-6|NA|TRBD2|TRBJ2-5
CASSLATGGGPLETQYF
TGTGCCAGCAGCTTGGCTACGGGAGGGGGTCCTCTTGAGACCCAGTACTTC
>TRBV4-1|NA|NA|TRBJ2-5
CASSQVVWGRTSQYF
TGCGCCAGCAGCCAAGTGGTTTGGGGCAGGACTTCCCAGTACTTC
>TRBV3-1/TRBV3-2|NA|TRBD1|TRBJ1-2
CASSSQTGGYGYTF
TGTGCCAGCAGCTCTCAAACAGGGGGCTATGGCTACACCTTC
>TRBV5-1|few|NA|TRBJ1-3
CASSLGLLGNTIYF
TGCGCCAGCAGCTTGGGTCTTTTGGGAAACACCATATATTTT
>TRBV13|few|NA|TRBJ2-2
CASSSDTGELFF
TGTGCCAGCAGCTCCGACACCGGGGAGCTGTTTTTT
>TRBV15|NA|NA|TRBJ2-3
CATSPLGRYTDTQYF
TGTGCCACTAGCCCCCTCGGGCGGTACACAGATACGCAGTATTTT